This paragraph covers one T cell receptor beta chain sequence. The data are from a study of shared clonotypes between healthy human individuals. The CD4+ fraction was divided into a CD45RA+ naive subset and a CD45RA-negative memory subset. Sequenced by immunoSEQ multiplex PCR; TCRdb stores in-frame clones only, minus some. Of some 2.1 million clones listed, 90% to 95% are singletons. The junction had 10 bases not matched to a gene; V was cut back by 3 bases and J by 8 bases. Germline V gene lookup returns CDR1 MDHEN and CDR2 SYDVKM. CDR3 length: 16 residues. V is TRBV28 and J is TRBJ2-1; 10 bases are shared with TRBD2. This receptor was identified in a man in his late teens or twenties in good health. The sequenced sample was naive CD4+ T cells sorted from blood. The subset denotes: CD45RA+ positively selected. Here the CDR3 reads CASSLKRGGFSYEQFF. The CDR3 coding sequence is TGTGCCAGCAGTTTGAAGCGGGGGGGCTTTAGCTATGAGCAGTTCTTC.